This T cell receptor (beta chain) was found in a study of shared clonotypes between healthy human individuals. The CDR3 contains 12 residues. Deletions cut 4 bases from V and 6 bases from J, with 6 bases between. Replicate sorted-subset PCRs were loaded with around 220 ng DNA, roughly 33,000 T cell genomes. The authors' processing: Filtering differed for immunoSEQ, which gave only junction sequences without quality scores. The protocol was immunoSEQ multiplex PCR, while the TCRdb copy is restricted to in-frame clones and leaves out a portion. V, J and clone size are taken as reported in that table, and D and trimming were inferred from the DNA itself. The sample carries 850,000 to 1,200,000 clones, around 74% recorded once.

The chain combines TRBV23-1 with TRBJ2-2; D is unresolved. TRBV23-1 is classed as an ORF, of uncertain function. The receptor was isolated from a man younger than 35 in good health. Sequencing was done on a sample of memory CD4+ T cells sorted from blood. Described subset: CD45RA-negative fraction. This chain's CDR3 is CASSLVPGELFF. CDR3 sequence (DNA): TGCGCCAGCAGTCTAGTACCCGGGGAGCTGTTTTTT.